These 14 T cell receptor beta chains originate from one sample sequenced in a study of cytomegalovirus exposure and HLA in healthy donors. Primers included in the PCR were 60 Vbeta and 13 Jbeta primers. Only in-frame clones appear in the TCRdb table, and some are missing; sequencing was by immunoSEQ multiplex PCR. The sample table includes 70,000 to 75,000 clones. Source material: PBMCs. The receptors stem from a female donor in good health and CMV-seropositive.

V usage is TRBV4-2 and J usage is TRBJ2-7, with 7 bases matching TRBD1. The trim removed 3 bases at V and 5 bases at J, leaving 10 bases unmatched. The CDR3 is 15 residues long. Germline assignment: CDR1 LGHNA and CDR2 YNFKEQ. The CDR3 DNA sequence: TGTGCCAGCAGCCACCTAGGAAAGGGGGCCCACGAGCAGTACTTC. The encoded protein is CASSHLGKGAHEQYF.

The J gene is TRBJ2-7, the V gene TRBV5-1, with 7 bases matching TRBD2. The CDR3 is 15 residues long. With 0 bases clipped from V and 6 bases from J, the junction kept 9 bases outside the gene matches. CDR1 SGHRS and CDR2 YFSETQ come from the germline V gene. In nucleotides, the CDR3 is TGCGCCAGCAGCTTGGTCTGGGCGGGAGTTGGCGAGCAGTACTTC. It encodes CASSLVWAGVGEQYF.

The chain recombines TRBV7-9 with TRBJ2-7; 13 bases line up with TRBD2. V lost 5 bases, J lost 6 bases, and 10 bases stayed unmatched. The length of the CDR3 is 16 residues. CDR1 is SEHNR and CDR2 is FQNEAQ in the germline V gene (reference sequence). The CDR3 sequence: CASSDGTSGTAGEQYF. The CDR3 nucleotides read TGTGCCAGCAGCGATGGGACTAGCGGGACGGCGGGCGAGCAGTACTTC.

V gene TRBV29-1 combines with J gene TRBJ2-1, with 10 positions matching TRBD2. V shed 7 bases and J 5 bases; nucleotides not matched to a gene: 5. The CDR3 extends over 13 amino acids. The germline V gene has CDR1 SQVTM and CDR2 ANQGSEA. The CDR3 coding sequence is TGCAGCGGAGGACTAGCGGAGGACAATGAGCAGTTCTTC. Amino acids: CSGGLAEDNEQFF.

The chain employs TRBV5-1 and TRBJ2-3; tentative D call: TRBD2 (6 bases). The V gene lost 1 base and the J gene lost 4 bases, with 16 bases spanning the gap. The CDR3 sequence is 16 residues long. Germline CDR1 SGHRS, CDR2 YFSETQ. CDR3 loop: CASSLRSGANPDTQYF. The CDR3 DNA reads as TGCGCCAGCAGCTTGAGATCGGGAGCTAATCCAGATACGCAGTATTTT. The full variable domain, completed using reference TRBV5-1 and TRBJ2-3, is KAGVTQTPRYLIKTRGQQVTLSCSPISGHRSVSWYQQTPGQGLQFLFEYFSETQRNKGNFPGRFSGRQFSNSRSEMNVSTLELGDSALYLCASSLRSGANPDTQYFGPGTRLTVL.

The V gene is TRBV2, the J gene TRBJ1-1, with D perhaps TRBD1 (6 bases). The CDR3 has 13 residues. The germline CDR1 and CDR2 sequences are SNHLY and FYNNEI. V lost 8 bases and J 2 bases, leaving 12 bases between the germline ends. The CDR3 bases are TGTGCCAGCGGCGTGGACAGAAACACTGAAGCTTTCTTT. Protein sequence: CASGVDRNTEAFF.

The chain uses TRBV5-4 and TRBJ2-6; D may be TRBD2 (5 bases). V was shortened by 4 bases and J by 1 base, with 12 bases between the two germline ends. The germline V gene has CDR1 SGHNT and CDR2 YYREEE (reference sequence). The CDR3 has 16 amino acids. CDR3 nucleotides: TGTGCCAGCAGCGGGAGCGGACCGTCTGGGGCCAACGTCCTGACTTTC. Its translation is CASSGSGPSGANVLTF.

The CDR3 coding sequence is TGTGCCAGCAGCTTAGCGGGACTAGCGGGAGTGGGCTACAATGAGCAGTTCTTC. Translation gives CASSLAGLAGVGYNEQFF. V gene TRBV7-9 combines with J gene TRBJ2-1; 14 positions match TRBD2. CDR1 is SEHNR, CDR2 FQNEAQ, per germline (reference sequence). This CDR3 comprises 18 residues. V shed 0 bases and J 3 bases; nucleotides not matched to a gene: 4.

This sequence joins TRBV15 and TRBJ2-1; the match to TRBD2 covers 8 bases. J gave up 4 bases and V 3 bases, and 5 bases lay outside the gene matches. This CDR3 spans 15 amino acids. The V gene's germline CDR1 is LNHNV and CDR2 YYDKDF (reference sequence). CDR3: CATSSGRAVYNEQFF. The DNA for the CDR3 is TGTGCCACCAGCAGCGGGAGGGCAGTTTACAATGAGCAGTTCTTC.

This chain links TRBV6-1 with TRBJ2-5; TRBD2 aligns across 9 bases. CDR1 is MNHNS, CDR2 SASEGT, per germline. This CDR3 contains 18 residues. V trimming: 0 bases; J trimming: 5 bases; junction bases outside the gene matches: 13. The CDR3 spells CASSEAWSSGVGGETQYF. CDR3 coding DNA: TGTGCCAGCAGTGAAGCATGGTCTAGCGGGGTGGGGGGGGAGACCCAGTACTTC.

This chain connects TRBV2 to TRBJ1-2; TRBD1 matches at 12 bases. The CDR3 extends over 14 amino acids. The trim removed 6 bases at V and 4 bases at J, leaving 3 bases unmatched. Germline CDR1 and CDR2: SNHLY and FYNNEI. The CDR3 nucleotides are TGTGCCAGCAGAGGGACAGGGGGCATCTATGGCTACACCTTC. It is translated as CASRGTGGIYGYTF.

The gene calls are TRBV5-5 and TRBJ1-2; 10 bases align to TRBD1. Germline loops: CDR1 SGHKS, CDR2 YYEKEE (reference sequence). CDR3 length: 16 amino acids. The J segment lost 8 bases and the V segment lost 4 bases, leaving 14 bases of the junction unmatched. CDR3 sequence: CASSLTPGQGTLGYTF. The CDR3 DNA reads TGTGCCAGCAGCCTTACTCCGGGACAGGGGACCCTAGGCTACACCTTC.

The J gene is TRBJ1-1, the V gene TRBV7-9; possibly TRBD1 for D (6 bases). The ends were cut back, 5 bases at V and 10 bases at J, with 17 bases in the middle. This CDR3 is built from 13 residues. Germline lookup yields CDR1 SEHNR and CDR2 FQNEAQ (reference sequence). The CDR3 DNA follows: TGTGCCAGCAGCCAGGAAGGGGGATTTGCAGCTTTCTTT. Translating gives CASSQEGGFAAFF.

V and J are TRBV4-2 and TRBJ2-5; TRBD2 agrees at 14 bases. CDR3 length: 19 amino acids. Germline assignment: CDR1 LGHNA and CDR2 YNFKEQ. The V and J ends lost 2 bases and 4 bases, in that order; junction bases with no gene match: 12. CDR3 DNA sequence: TGTGCCAGCAGCCAATTGACTAGCGGGGGGGCAGGCTCGGGAGAGACCCAGTACTTC. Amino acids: CASSQLTSGGAGSGETQYF.